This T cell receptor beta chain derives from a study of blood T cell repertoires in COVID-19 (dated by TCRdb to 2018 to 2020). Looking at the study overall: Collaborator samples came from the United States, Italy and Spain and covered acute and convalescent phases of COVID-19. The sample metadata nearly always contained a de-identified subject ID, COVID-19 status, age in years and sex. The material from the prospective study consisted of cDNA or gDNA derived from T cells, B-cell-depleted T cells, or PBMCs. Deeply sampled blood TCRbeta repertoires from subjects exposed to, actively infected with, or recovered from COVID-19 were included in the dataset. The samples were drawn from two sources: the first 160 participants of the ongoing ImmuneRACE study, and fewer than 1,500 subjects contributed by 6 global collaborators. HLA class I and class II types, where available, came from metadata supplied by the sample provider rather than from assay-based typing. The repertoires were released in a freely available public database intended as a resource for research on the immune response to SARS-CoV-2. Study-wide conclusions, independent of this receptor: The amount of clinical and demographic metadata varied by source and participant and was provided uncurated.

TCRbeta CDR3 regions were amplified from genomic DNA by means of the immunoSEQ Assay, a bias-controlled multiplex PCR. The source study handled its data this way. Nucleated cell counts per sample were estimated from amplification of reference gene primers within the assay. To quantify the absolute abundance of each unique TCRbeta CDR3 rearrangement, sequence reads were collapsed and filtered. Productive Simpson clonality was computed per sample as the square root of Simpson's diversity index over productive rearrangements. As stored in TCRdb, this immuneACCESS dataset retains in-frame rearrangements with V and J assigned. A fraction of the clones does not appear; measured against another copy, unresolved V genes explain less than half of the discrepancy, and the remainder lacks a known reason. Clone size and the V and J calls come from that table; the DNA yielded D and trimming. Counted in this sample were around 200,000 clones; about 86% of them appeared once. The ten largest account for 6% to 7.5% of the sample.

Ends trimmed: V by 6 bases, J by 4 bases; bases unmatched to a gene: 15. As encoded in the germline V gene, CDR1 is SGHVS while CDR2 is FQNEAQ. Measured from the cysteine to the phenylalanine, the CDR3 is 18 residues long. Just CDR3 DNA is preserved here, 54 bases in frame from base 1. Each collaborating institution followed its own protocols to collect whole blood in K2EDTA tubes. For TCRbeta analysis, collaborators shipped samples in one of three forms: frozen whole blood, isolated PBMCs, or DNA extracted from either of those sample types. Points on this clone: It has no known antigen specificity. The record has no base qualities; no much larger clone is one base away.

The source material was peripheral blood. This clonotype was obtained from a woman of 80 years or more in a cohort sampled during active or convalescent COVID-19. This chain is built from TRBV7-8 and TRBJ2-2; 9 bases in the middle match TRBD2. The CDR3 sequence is CASSSRGASGTSTGELFF. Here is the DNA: TGTGCCAGCAGTTCTCGGGGGGCTAGCGGGACCTCCACCGGGGAGCTGTTTTTT. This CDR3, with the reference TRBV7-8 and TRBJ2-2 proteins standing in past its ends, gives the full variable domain GAGVSQSPRYKVAKRGQDVALRCDPISGHVSLFWYQQALGQGPEFLTYFQNEAQLDKSGLPSDRFFAERPEGSVSTLKIQRTQQEDSAVYLCASSSRGASGTSTGELFFGEGSRLTVL.